This TCR beta chain came from a study of CD8+CD57+ T cells in acquired aplastic anemia. Study-wide background: On average, sorted CD4+ and CD8+ cells gave 3.2 ug of DNA. Notes on the study in general: Both patients and controls carried the same twenty-nine CD8+ CDR3 sequences.

Whoever was chosen for sequencing had shown CD8+CD57+ cell expansion by flow cytometry. Germline CDR1 and CDR2: DFQATT and SNEGSKA (reference sequence). V was cut by 7 bases and J by 2 bases, with 13 bases left in between. The CDR3 runs 13 residues. On this clonotype itself: The antigen is undetermined.

Genomic DNA constituted the template upon which TCR beta VDJ and CDR3 profiling was performed. TCRdb redid the calling of the reads with MiXCR, one entry per CDR3 protein. The sample yields around 200,000 distinct CDR3 sequences, less than 60% seen once. The chain employs TRBV20-1 and TRBJ2-3; possible D gene TRBD2, 5 bases. The source material was sorted CD4+, CD8+, or CD8+CD57+ T cells (not recorded which) from PBMCs. This clonotype was obtained from a human donor with aplastic anemia. Written as DNA, the CDR3 is TGCAGTGTAGAGGGCAGTAACACAGATACGCAGTATTTT. Amino acid sequence: CSVEGSNTDTQYF.